Listed here is a single TCR beta chain. The antigen remains unidentified. TCRdb's copy holds only in-frame clones and misses some; the assay was immunoSEQ multiplex PCR. This sample has about 20,000 clones; approximately 80% occur once, and the top ten carry roughly 9.8%. By positive magnetic bead selection, CD4+ and CD8+ cells were isolated, and their purity was checked by flow cytometry. The CDR3 length is 14 residues. Germline-derived CDR1 and CDR2 are MDHEN and SYDVKM. Trimming at V came to 9 bases and at J to 3 bases, leaving 7 bases not matched to a gene. The data belong to a study of somatic mutations in cytotoxic T cells in rheumatoid arthritis. Whole-study findings and limits: There was no significant difference in CD8+ T-cell clonality between rheumatoid arthritis patients and age-matched healthy controls.

The chain joins TRBV28 to TRBJ2-1; TRBD2 matches at 8 bases. The specimen was CD8+ T cells sorted from blood. The sequence was collected from an adult with rheumatoid arthritis. The CDR3 spells CASHGRGVYNEQFF. The CDR3 DNA reads as TGTGCCAGTCACGGGCGGGGGGTCTACAATGAGCAGTTCTTC.